The present T cell receptor beta chain was sequenced within a study of long-term antiretroviral therapy in people with HIV. Findings and limits, study-wide: Dominating the repertoire at all time points were the clones that expanded before ART.

To note about this clone: Its antigen is currently unknown.

Running of the v3.0 immunoSEQ assay took place at survey level. TCRdb's table, derived via immunoSEQ multiplex PCR, lists solely in-frame clones and lacks some. In the table there are 15,000 or so clones, around 84% of which are singletons. The V gene's germline CDR1 is GTSNPN and CDR2 SVGIG (reference sequence). V was trimmed by 1 base and J by 6 bases, leaving 10 bases between them. There are 13 residues in the CDR3. There was at least one pre-ART PBMC sample for each donor, plus at least two post-ART PBMC samples. This TCR was recovered from a woman in her forties with HIV. Sequenced here: unsorted PBMCs, sampled more than 3.1 years after starting antiretroviral therapy. The chain carries TRBV30 and TRBJ1-5, with D possibly matching TRBD1 (5 bases). CDR3 nucleotide sequence: TGTGCCTGGAGTGCCGGGACCTCTCAGCCCCAGCATTTT. Protein: CAWSAGTSQPQHF.